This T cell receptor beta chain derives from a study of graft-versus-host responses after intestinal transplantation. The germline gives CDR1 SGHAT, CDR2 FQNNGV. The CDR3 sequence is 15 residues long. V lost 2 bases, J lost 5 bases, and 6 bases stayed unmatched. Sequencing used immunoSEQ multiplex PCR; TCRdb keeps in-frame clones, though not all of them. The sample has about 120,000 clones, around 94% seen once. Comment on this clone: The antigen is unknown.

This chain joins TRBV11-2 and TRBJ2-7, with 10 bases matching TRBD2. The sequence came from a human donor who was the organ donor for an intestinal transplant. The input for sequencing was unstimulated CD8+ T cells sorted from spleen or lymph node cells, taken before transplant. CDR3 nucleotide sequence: TGTGCCAGCAGCTTAACTAGCGGGATAGGGAACGAGCAGTACTTC. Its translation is CASSLTSGIGNEQYF. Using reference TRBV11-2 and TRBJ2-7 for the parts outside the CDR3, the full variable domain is EAGVAQSPRYKIIEKRQSVAFWCNPISGHATLYWYQQILGQGPKLLIQFQNNGVVDDSQLPKDRFSAERLKGVDSTLKIQPAKLEDSAVYLCASSLTSGIGNEQYFGPGTRLTVT.